The present entry profiles one TCR beta chain with its context. The assay was immunoSEQ multiplex PCR, and TCRdb's table has in-frame clones only and misses some. Here the sample spans 40,000 to 60,000 clones, roughly 94% being singletons. The data were obtained in a study of T cell changes during pregnancy in multiple sclerosis. CDR3 length equals 13 residues. With 0 bases removed from V and 5 bases from J, the gap between germline ends came to 7 bases. Germline CDR1 and CDR2: MNHEY and SMNVEV (reference sequence). The specimen was CD4+ T cells from peripheral blood mononuclear cells, collected in the third trimester of pregnancy. The J gene is TRBJ1-2, the V gene TRBV27, with D unresolved. The sequence derives from a female donor with multiple sclerosis, enrolled in a pregnancy study. The CDR3 sequence is CASSLSATYGYTF. CDR3 nucleotides: TGTGCCAGCAGTTTATCCGCTACTTATGGCTACACCTTC.